The clone carrying this T cell receptor (beta chain) was detected only once. What it recognizes is unknown. Each CDR3 protein gets one entry after TCRdb re-called the 5' RACE reads with MiXCR. The table shows 500,000 to 600,000 distinct CDR3 sequences, with roughly a fifth occurring only once. This specimen belongs to a study of identical twins. Notes on the study in general: Compared with models, monozygotic twins showed more out-of-frame TCR alpha sharing.

This sample was also put to use in a study of T cells expressing NK-cell markers. This second study says: Several donors likewise had their CD3+CD56-NKG2C+ fraction led by these clonotypes.

The TCR was taken from a young woman in good health. Input material: CD4+ T cells sorted from blood.

CDR3 sequence (DNA): TGTGCCAGCAGGGGGGACAGAACACGCGGGGGCTACACCTTC. It is translated as CASRGDRTRGGYTF. The chain employs TRBV2 and TRBJ1-2; TRBD1 matches 7 bases. Looked up from germline, CDR1 is SNHLY and CDR2 is FYNNEI. V lost 6 bases and J lost 8; bases outside the gene matches: 12. This CDR3 is built from 14 residues.